This TCR beta chain comes out of a study of blood T cells in healthy people across ages. V shed 4 bases, J shed 0 bases, and the junction held 5 bases outside the gene matches. CDR3 length: 17 amino acids. CDR1 SGHRS and CDR2 YFSETQ come from the germline V gene. Findings of the study overall: Strongly correlated with naive T cell percentage was TCR beta diversity. Diversity was higher, and naive CD4+ cells more numerous, in long-lived donors than in aged donors.

For the second PCR, which ran for 7 to 11 cycles, a sample-barcoded 5' primer and a J-beta primer mix were used. All cDNA molecules were each tagged by a template-switch adaptor with 12 random nucleotides. Per sample, CDR3-containing paired-end reads numbered at least 2.5 million. MiXCR, applied by TCRdb to the 5' RACE reads, yields one record per CDR3 protein. The sample contains around 1,500,000 distinct CDR3 sequences, 25% to 30% of which appear only once. Worth noting for this clonotype: Its antigen remains unidentified.

This rearrangement joins TRBV5-1 to TRBJ2-1, with TRBD2 matching 12 bases. This TCR came from a woman aged 30 to 39 in good health. The sample taken for sequencing was blood. CDR3 coding DNA: TGCGCCAGCAGCCGAGGACTAGCGGGGAGCTCCTACAATGAGCAGTTCTTC. It is translated as CASSRGLAGSSYNEQFF.